The 30 T cell receptor beta chains below were found in one sample sequenced in a study of shared clonotypes between healthy human individuals. The protocol was immunoSEQ multiplex PCR, while the TCRdb copy is restricted to in-frame clones and leaves out a portion. The sample lists 2 million to 2.5 million clones, roughly 93% seen once, with 0.36% in the top ten. Source material: naive CD4+ T cells from PBMCs. Subset given: CD45RA+ positively selected. These receptors all come from a man younger than 35 in good health. Some clones in this sample may be carry-over from other donors' samples.

This clone was seen a single time. The chain uses TRBV7-2 and TRBJ1-2; 9 bases are a match to TRBD1. Trimming took 5 bases from V and 8 from J; bases not matched to a gene: 18. Germline CDR1 reads SGHTA; CDR2 reads FQGNSA. The CDR3 is 17 amino acids. This chain's CDR3 is CASSQAPHRGRSGGYTF. Written as DNA, the CDR3 is TGTGCCAGCAGCCAAGCACCTCACAGGGGGCGCAGCGGGGGCTACACCTTC.

This sequence joins TRBV11-3 and TRBJ2-3; possible D gene TRBD2, 5 bases. Germline CDR1 SGHNT, CDR2 YENEEA. The CDR3 length is 16 residues. V lost 5 bases and J 2 bases, leaving 17 bases between the germline ends. The CDR3 region is CASSLTSGGITDTQYF. The CDR3 bases are TGTGCCAGCAGCCTCACCTCAGGAGGAATCACAGATACGCAGTATTTT.

The DNA of the CDR3 is TGTGCCAGCTCCAGAGGAACCCAAGAGACCCAGTACTTC. As protein: CASSRGTQETQYF. The rearrangement uses TRBV7-9 and TRBJ2-5; D not resolved. This CDR3 is 13 amino acids long. CDR1 and CDR2 from the germline V gene are SEHNR and FQNEAQ (reference sequence). Trimming removed 8 bases from V and 1 base from J, with 11 bases in between.

The chain carries TRBV7-2 and TRBJ2-4; TRBD1 matches at 8 bases. V shed 4 bases, J shed 5 bases, and the junction held 4 bases outside the gene matches. This CDR3 has 14 amino acids. Germline loops: CDR1 SGHTA, CDR2 FQGNSA. The CDR3 is CASSYRGIENIQYF. In DNA, the CDR3 is TGTGCCAGCAGCTACAGGGGGATCGAAAACATTCAGTACTTC. The variable domain in full, with the rest retrieved from reference TRBV7-2 and TRBJ2-4, is GAGVSQSPSNKVTEKGKDVELRCDPISGHTALYWYRQSLGQGLEFLIYFQGNSAPDKSGLPSDRFSAERTGGSVSTLTIQRTQQEDSAVYLCASSYRGIENIQYFGAGTRLSVL.

The CDR3 protein is CASSVTSGRHYEQYF. The CDR3 nucleotides read TGTGCCAGCAGCGTTACTAGCGGGAGGCACTACGAGCAGTACTTC. The chain combines TRBV11-2 with TRBJ2-7, with 12 bases fitting TRBD2. Germline trimming cut 5 bases from V and 3 bases from J; bases unmatched to any gene: 5. This CDR3 comprises 15 residues. Germline CDR1 reads SGHAT; CDR2 reads FQNNGV.

The rearrangement uses TRBV19 and TRBJ2-1; 12 nucleotides line up with TRBD2. The CDR3 runs 17 residues. The V gene's germline CDR1 is LNHDA and CDR2 SQIVND (reference sequence). V shed 4 bases and J 8 bases; nucleotides not matched to a gene: 12. This CDR3 reads CASSTRLAGVPRDEQFF. The CDR3 DNA is TGTGCCAGTAGTACCCGACTAGCGGGGGTCCCTAGGGATGAGCAGTTCTTC.

The DNA of the CDR3 is TGTGCCAGCAGCCCAGAGAGGGAGACCCAGTACTTC. This codes for CASSPERETQYF. V gene TRBV7-6 combines with J gene TRBJ2-5; D gene uncertain. Trimming took off 5 bases at V and 5 bases at J, with 9 bases between the two ends. The length of the CDR3 is 12 residues. Per germline, CDR1 SGHVS and CDR2 FNYEAQ.

The chain links TRBV5-1 to TRBJ1-2; D uncertain. The germline V gene encodes CDR1 SGHRS and CDR2 YFSETQ. With 0 bases removed from V and 1 base from J, the gap between germline ends came to 16 bases. CDR3 length equals 17 residues. In DNA, the CDR3 is TGCGCCAGCAGCTTGGGGTCAGAAGCGCGGATTAACTATGGCTACACCTTC. Protein: CASSLGSEARINYGYTF.

V is TRBV7-6 and J is TRBJ2-7; D is possibly TRBD1 or TRBD2 (6 bases each). Trimming cost V 4 bases and J 1 base, with 14 bases left between them. The CDR3 loop spans 15 amino acids. Germline V gene data show CDR1 as SGHVS and CDR2 as FNYEAQ. DNA of the CDR3: TGTGCCAGCAGCTCGACTAGAGGGGGATCCTACGAGCAGTACTTC. This codes for CASSSTRGGSYEQYF.

With regard to this clone: In the same sample, other DNA sequences code for this CDR3. The chain has TRBV7-2 and TRBJ2-3; 8 bases align to TRBD1. Germline V gives CDR1 SGHTA, CDR2 FQGNSA. After removal of 4 bases from V and 4 bases from J, the junction contained 4 bases not matched to a gene. The CDR3 has 14 residues. The chain's CDR3 is CASSSDRGPDTQYF. The CDR3 DNA is TGTGCCAGCAGCTCCGACAGGGGTCCAGATACGCAGTATTTT.

The chain employs TRBV13 and TRBJ2-7; D gene uncertain. Trimming pared 5 bases from V and 5 bases from J, leaving 19 bases between. The germline V gene encodes CDR1 PRHDT and CDR2 FYEKMQ (reference sequence). The CDR3 is 15 amino acids. The CDR3, as DNA: TGTGCCAGCAGCCATACCCGATCCCCTATCCACGAGCAGTACTTC. This sequence encodes CASSHTRSPIHEQYF.

The chain links TRBV5-1 to TRBJ2-3; 7 bases match TRBD2. Trimming took 4 bases from V and 2 from J; bases not matched to a gene: 10. Germline V gene lookup returns CDR1 SGHRS and CDR2 YFSETQ. There are 16 residues in the CDR3. The DNA of the CDR3 is TGCGCCAGCAGCCGAGCTAGCGGAGAACTCACAGATACGCAGTATTTT. This gives the protein CASSRASGELTDTQYF.

This clone was counted a single time. The V and J genes are TRBV11-3 and TRBJ1-4; 9 bases align to TRBD1. There are 15 residues in the CDR3. Germline lookup yields CDR1 SGHNT and CDR2 YENEEA. V lost 5 bases, J lost 6 bases, and 7 bases stayed unmatched. The CDR3 sequence: CASSNSGTGHEKLFF. The CDR3 DNA reads as TGTGCCAGCAGCAACTCCGGGACAGGGCATGAAAAACTGTTTTTT. The entire variable domain, with the rest obtained from reference TRBV11-3 and TRBJ1-4, is as follows: EAGVVQSPRYKIIEKKQPVAFWCNPISGHNTLYWYLQNLGQGPELLIRYENEEAVDDSQLPKDRFSAERLKGVDSTLKIQPAELGDSAVYLCASSNSGTGHEKLFFGSGTQLSVL.

This clone was detected a few times. The V call is TRBV30, the J call TRBJ1-1; no clear D gene. Germline loops: CDR1 GTSNPN, CDR2 SVGIG (reference sequence). The CDR3 loop spans 13 amino acids. Between the trimmed V and J ends, which lost 3 bases and 4 bases, there was a span of 12 bases. The CDR3 region has the DNA TGTGCCTGGAGGGCAGCGACTGGCACTGAAGCTTTCTTT. Encoded protein: CAWRAATGTEAFF.

This chain joins TRBV4-1 and TRBJ1-1; 11 bases agree with TRBD1. CDR3 size: 15 residues. CDR1 is MGHRA, CDR2 YSYEKL, per germline. The junction had 7 bases not matched to a gene; V was cut back by 4 bases and J by 6 bases. The CDR3 is CASSPGQGVRPEAFF. Written as DNA, the CDR3 is TGCGCCAGCAGCCCGGGACAGGGGGTTAGGCCTGAAGCTTTCTTT.

The chain has TRBV5-4 and TRBJ2-2; possible D gene TRBD2, 6 bases. This CDR3 comprises 15 residues. CDR1 is SGHNT and CDR2 is YYREEE in the germline V gene (reference sequence). V was pared by 6 bases and J by 5 bases, with 17 bases between. CDR3 nucleotide sequence: TGTGCCAGCACCACGGGACTCCCAGAGACCGGGGAGCTGTTTTTT. Translated, it gives CASTTGLPETGELFF.

The chain recombines TRBV14 with TRBJ2-5, with D possibly matching TRBD2 (6 bases). Germline loops: CDR1 SGHDN, CDR2 FVKESK. With 3 bases removed from V and 5 bases from J, the gap between germline ends came to 13 bases. The CDR3 spans 14 residues. The CDR3: CASSQRLGWETQYF. CDR3 nucleotide sequence: TGTGCCAGCAGCCAGAGACTAGGTTGGGAGACCCAGTACTTC.

The chain recombines TRBV5-1 with TRBJ2-5; 11 positions agree with TRBD1. The CDR3 loop spans 15 amino acids. Per germline, CDR1 SGHRS and CDR2 YFSETQ. V lost 4 bases and J lost 5; bases outside the gene matches: 7. As DNA, the CDR3 is TGCGCCAGCAGCCCCGGGACAGGGGGGAAGGAGACCCAGTACTTC. This codes for CASSPGTGGKETQYF.

The chain recombines TRBV7-8 with TRBJ2-2; D not resolved. CDR3 length: 13 amino acids. Germline-derived CDR1 and CDR2 are SGHVS and FQNEAQ. Between the trimmed V and J ends, which lost 4 bases and 7 bases, there was a span of 10 bases. The CDR3: CASSSKRSGELFF. The CDR3 DNA is TGTGCCAGCAGCTCTAAAAGGAGCGGGGAGCTGTTTTTT.

The rearrangement uses TRBV19 and TRBJ1-5; the D is unclear. CDR1 and CDR2 (germline): LNHDA, SQIVND (reference sequence). The CDR3 is 14 amino acids. V dropped 2 bases and J dropped 7 bases, with 12 bases sitting between them. CDR3 sequence reads: CASSISGNRQPQHF. CDR3 nucleotides: TGTGCCAGTAGTATATCCGGGAACCGGCAGCCCCAGCATTTT.

This clone was observed once. In DNA, the CDR3 is TGTGCCAGCAGTGACACCGGGGTGGGTGGCTACACCTTC. Its translation is CASSDTGVGGYTF. The J gene is TRBJ1-2, the V gene TRBV2; D is undetermined. The CDR3 totals 13 residues. From germline, CDR1 is SNHLY and CDR2 FYNNEI. Between the trimmed V and J ends, which lost 3 bases and 7 bases, there was a span of 12 bases.

This chain uses TRBV30 with TRBJ1-1; 7 bases fit TRBD1. The V gene end was trimmed by 2 bases and the J gene end by 4 bases; junction bases not matched to a gene: 10. Germline CDR1 is GTSNPN and CDR2 is SVGIG (reference sequence). CDR3 length: 15 amino acids. As DNA, the CDR3 is TGTGCCTGGAGTCCCCTACAGGGGTTGAGCACTGAAGCTTTCTTT. The encoded protein is CAWSPLQGLSTEAFF.

The chain links TRBV1 to TRBJ2-3; TRBD2 is the table's D call and was not checked against the DNA. TRBV1 is a listed pseudogene. The CDR3 loop spans 18 amino acids. The CDR3 DNA sequence: TGCACCAGCAGCCAAGACGAGACTAGCGGGAGTAAGGCAGATACGCAGTATTTT. Translated: CTSSQDETSGSKADTQYF.

About this clone itself: Given the absence of the conserved phenylalanine or tryptophan at the CDR3 end, a read error is likely. No DNA is shown, since the ends of the CDR3 on it are uncertain; the CDR3 is the one TCRdb lists. This chain connects TRBV6-6 to TRBJ2-7; the DNA was not compared with TRBD1, the D call given in the table. Germline lookup yields CDR1 MNHNY and CDR2 SVGAGI (reference sequence). The CDR3 has 10 residues if both end residues are counted. The CDR3 sequence: CASSSPPGGG.

This clone was detected once. The rearrangement uses TRBV6-1 and TRBJ1-3; D is perhaps TRBD1 (6 bases). The CDR3 totals 15 residues. V lost 4 bases and J lost 7, with 17 bases in between. Germline lookup yields CDR1 MNHNS and CDR2 SASEGT. CDR3 residues: CASSAWGPPGNTIYF. The CDR3 DNA reads as TGTGCCAGCAGTGCCTGGGGGCCCCCGGGGAACACCATATATTTT.

The chain joins TRBV29-1 to TRBJ1-5, with TRBD1 as a possible D gene (6 bases). The V end lost 6 bases, the J end lost 7 bases, and 16 bases lay between the germline ends. The germline gives CDR1 SQVTM, CDR2 ANQGSEA. The CDR3 has 13 amino acids. This CDR3 reads CSVVTGPGQPQHF. CDR3 sequence (DNA): TGCAGCGTGGTTACAGGGCCTGGACAGCCCCAGCATTTT.

The rearrangement uses TRBV5-6 and TRBJ2-3; D might be TRBD2 (6 bases). This CDR3 has 17 residues. V lost 0 bases and J lost 2, with 16 bases in between. CDR1 and CDR2 (germline): SGHDT, YYEEEE. Here the CDR3 DNA reads TGTGCCAGCAGCTTGGCCAGTGGGAGGACCTACACAGATACGCAGTATTTT. It yields the protein CASSLASGRTYTDTQYF. The full variable domain, in which reference TRBV5-6 and TRBJ2-3 provide the parts outside the CDR3, is DAGVTQSPTHLIKTRGQQVTLRCSPKSGHDTVSWYQQALGQGPQFIFQYYEEEERQRGNFPDRFSGHQFPNYSSELNVNALLLGDSALYLCASSLASGRTYTDTQYFGPGTRLTVL.

This clone came up once. This sequence joins TRBV5-1 and TRBJ2-1; 9 positions match TRBD2. With 4 bases clipped from V and 9 bases from J, the junction kept 11 bases outside the gene matches. Germline V gives CDR1 SGHRS, CDR2 YFSETQ. This CDR3 is built from 15 residues. Written as DNA, the CDR3 is TGCGCCAGCAGCCTGGAGGGCGGGAGGGCCCCTGAGCAGTTCTTC. Translated, it gives CASSLEGGRAPEQFF.

This chain connects TRBV4-2 to TRBJ2-6, with D possibly TRBD2 on 6 matching bases. V was cut by 4 bases and J by 0 bases, with 10 bases left in between. CDR1 LGHNA and CDR2 YNFKEQ come from the germline V gene. CDR3 length equals 16 residues. CDR3 in amino acids: CASSRSGDSGANVLTF. The DNA of the CDR3 is TGTGCCAGCAGCCGGTCGGGGGACTCTGGGGCCAACGTCCTGACTTTC.

Written as DNA, the CDR3 is TGCGCCAGCAGCTTCTCCCCGACTAGCGGGACGGGGCAGTTCTTC. This codes for CASSFSPTSGTGQFF. The genes are TRBV5-1 and TRBJ2-1, with TRBD2 matching 11 bases. Germline V gene sequence: CDR1 SGHRS, CDR2 YFSETQ. Germline trimming cut 2 bases from V and 12 bases from J; bases unmatched to any gene: 10. The CDR3 runs to 15 residues.